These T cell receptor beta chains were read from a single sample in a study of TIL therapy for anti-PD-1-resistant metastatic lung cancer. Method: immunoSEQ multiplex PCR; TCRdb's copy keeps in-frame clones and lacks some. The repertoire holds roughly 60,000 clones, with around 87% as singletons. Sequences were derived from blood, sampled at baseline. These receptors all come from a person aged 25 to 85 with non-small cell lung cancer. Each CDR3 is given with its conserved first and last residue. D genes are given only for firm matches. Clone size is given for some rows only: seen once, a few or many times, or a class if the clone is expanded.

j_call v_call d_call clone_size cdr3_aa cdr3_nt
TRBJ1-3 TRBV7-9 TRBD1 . CASSLDRPSGGNTIYF TGTGCCAGCAGCCTGGACAGGCCCTCGGGAGGAAACACCATATATTTT
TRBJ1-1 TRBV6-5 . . CASSYGRGVNTEAFF TGTGCCAGCAGTTACGGGCGCGGTGTGAACACTGAAGCTTTCTTT
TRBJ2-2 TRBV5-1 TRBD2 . CARRGSGGAHGELFF TGCGCCAGGCGGGGCAGCGGGGGGGCCCACGGGGAGCTGTTTTTT
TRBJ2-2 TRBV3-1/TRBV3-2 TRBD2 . CASSQDPVSGGSTGELFF TGTGCCAGCAGCCAAGACCCCGTGAGCGGGGGGTCCACCGGGGAGCTGTTTTTT
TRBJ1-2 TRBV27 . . CASSPLGLSLNYGYTF TGTGCCAGCAGCCCGCTAGGCCTCTCCCTTAACTATGGCTACACCTTC
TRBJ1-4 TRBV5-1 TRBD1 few CASSTGQGTNEKLFF TGCGCCAGCAGCACAGGACAGGGGACTAATGAAAAACTGTTTTTT
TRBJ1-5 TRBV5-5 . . CASSFEGGGYQPQHF TGTGCCAGCAGCTTTGAAGGGGGGGGCTATCAGCCCCAGCATTTT
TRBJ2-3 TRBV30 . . CASYYRGGRADTQYF TGTGCCTCCTATTACAGGGGAGGAAGGGCAGATACGCAGTATTTT
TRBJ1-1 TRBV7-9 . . CASRSGGEAFF TGTGCCAGCAGGTCTGGCGGGGAAGCTTTCTTT
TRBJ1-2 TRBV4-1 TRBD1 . CASSQLTGTGQANYGYTF TGCGCCAGCAGCCAACTTACCGGGACAGGGCAAGCTAACTATGGCTACACCTTC
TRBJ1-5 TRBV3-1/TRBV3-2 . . CASSQVASQPQHF TGTGCCAGCAGCCAAGTGGCAAGTCAGCCCCAGCATTTT
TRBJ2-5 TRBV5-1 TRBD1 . CASSFGVRGGLETQYF TGCGCCAGCAGCTTTGGAGTAAGAGGGGGCCTAGAGACCCAGTACTTC
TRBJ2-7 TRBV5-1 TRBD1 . CASSRGGGQDYEQYF TGCGCCAGCAGCCGGGGTGGGGGACAGGACTACGAGCAGTACTTC
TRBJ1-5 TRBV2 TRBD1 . CASSQPGQGDQPQHF TGTGCCAGCAGTCAACCGGGACAGGGGGATCAGCCCCAGCATTTT
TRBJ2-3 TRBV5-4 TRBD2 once CASSQGLAGGGTDTQYF TGTGCCAGCAGCCAAGGGCTAGCGGGAGGGGGCACAGATACGCAGTATTTT
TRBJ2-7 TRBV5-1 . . CASSFPDNGSYEQYF TGCGCCAGCAGCTTTCCGGACAACGGGTCCTACGAGCAGTACTTC
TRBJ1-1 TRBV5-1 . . CASSLDWGSYTEAFF TGCGCCAGCAGCTTGGATTGGGGAAGTTACACTGAAGCTTTCTTT
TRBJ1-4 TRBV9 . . CASSEGQGGEKLFF TGTGCCAGCAGCGAGGGTCAGGGTGGTGAAAAACTGTTTTTT
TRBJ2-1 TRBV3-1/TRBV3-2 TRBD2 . CASSQDTPLLAGYNEQFF TGTGCCAGCAGCCAAGACACCCCATTACTAGCGGGCTACAATGAGCAGTTCTTC
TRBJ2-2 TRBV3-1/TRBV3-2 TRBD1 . CASEVRGIGELFF TGTGCCAGCGAGGTCAGGGGGATAGGGGAGCTGTTTTTT
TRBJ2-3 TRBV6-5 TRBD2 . CASSWTSGGGKDTQYF TGTGCCAGCAGTTGGACTAGCGGGGGGGGGAAAGATACGCAGTATTTT
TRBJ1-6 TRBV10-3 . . CAISDSPNSPLHF TGTGCCATCAGTGATAGTCCAAATTCACCCCTCCACTTT
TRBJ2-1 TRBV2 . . CASTGYNEQFF TGTGCCAGCACGGGTTACAATGAGCAGTTCTTC
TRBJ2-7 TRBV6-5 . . CASSKIREGGEQYF TGTGCCAGCAGCAAAATCAGGGAAGGGGGGGAGCAGTACTTC
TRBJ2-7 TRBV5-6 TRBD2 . CASSSGLAGGKPYEQYF TGTGCCAGCAGCTCGGGACTAGCGGGGGGCAAGCCCTACGAGCAGTACTTC
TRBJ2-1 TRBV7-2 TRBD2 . CASSPSRWLAGEIFFF TGTGCCAGCAGTCCCTCAAGGTGGCTAGCGGGAGAGATTTTTTTCTTC
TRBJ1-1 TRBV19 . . CASSIGPVNTEAFF TGTGCCAGTAGTATCGGGCCGGTCAACACTGAAGCTTTCTTT
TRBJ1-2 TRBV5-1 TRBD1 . CASSLFPGDSYGYTF TGCGCCAGCAGCTTGTTCCCTGGGGACAGTTATGGCTACACCTTC
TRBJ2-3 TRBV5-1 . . CASSFGRTDTQYF TGCGCCAGCAGCTTCGGGAGAACAGATACGCAGTATTTT
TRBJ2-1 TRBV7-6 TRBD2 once CASSLGGLAGGQNEQFF TGTGCCAGCAGCTTAGGGGGACTAGCGGGAGGGCAGAATGAGCAGTTCTTC
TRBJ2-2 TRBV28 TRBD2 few CASGGGTNTGELFF TGTGCCAGCGGGGGAGGGACGAACACCGGGGAGCTGTTTTTT
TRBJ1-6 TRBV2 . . CASRRLREGPGSPLHF TGTGCCAGCAGAAGGCTCCGGGAGGGCCCAGGCTCACCCCTCCACTTT
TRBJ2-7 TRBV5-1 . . CASSPSGPSYEQYF TGCGCCAGCAGCCCGAGCGGACCCTCCTACGAGCAGTACTTC
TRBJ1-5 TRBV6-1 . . CASSEWSVGFNQPQHF TGTGCCAGCAGTGAATGGAGTGTGGGTTTCAATCAGCCCCAGCATTTT
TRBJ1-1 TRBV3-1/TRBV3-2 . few CASSQGKGSFF TGTGCCAGCAGCCAAGGAAAGGGTTCTTTCTTT
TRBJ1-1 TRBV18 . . CASSESTVNTEAFF TGTGCCAGCTCTGAGTCTACGGTGAACACTGAAGCTTTCTTT
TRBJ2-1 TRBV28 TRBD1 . CASSPGQASSYNEQFF TGTGCCAGCAGTCCCGGACAGGCCAGCTCCTACAATGAGCAGTTCTTC
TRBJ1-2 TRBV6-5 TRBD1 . CASSPGDRTNYGYTF TGTGCCAGCAGTCCCGGGGACAGGACTAACTATGGCTACACCTTC
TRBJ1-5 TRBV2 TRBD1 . CASSGTGEQPQHF TGTGCCAGCAGTGGGACAGGGGAACAGCCCCAGCATTTT
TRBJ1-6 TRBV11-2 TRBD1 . CASSLETGGYSPLHF TGTGCCAGCAGCTTAGAGACAGGGGGATATTCACCCCTCCACTTT
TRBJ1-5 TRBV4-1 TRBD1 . CASSQGQGSNQPQHF TGCGCCAGCAGCCAAGGACAGGGTAGCAATCAGCCCCAGCATTTT
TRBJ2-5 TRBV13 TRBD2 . CASSPRLAGAQETQYF TGTGCCAGCAGCCCGCGACTAGCGGGTGCCCAAGAGACCCAGTACTTC
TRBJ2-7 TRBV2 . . CASRVGQEQYF TGTGCCAGCAGGGTAGGACAGGAGCAGTACTTC
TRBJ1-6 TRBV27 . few CASRGAGEPPLHF TGTGCCAGCAGGGGGGCTGGGGAGCCACCCCTCCACTTT
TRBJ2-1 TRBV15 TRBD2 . CATSPSTSGGYYNEQFF TGTGCCACCAGCCCCTCAACTAGCGGAGGTTACTACAATGAGCAGTTCTTC